The 19 T cell receptor beta chains below all came from one sample that was sequenced in a study of a mutant IDH1 vaccine in newly diagnosed glioma. Stated time point: week 23, last vaccination. A 20-mer mutant IDH1 peptide at 300 ug was injected subcutaneously with topical imiquimod. These receptors' targets are unknown. Produced via immunoSEQ multiplex PCR; TCRdb's table is partial and in-frame only. The sample carries around 41,000 clones, 78% recorded once. Specimen: PBMCs, collected from a glioma patient whose treatment included an IDH1 peptide vaccine. All receptors derive from a woman aged 40 to 50 with glioma. Some clones in this sample may be carry-over from other donors' samples.

This clone came up once. The chain has TRBV28 and TRBJ2-6; 10 bases are a match to TRBD2. The CDR3 length is 18 residues. Germline-derived CDR1 and CDR2 are MDHEN and SYDVKM. J gave up 2 bases and V 5 bases, and 9 bases lay outside the gene matches. CDR3 in DNA: TGTGCCAGCAGTCCCCTAGCGGGAGTAGGAGCTGGGGCCAACGTCCTGACTTTC. Translated, it gives CASSPLAGVGAGANVLTF.

Remarks on this clone: The junction and the germline gene differ at one end; a read error may be behind it. This sequence joins TRBV5-1 and TRBJ2-3; TRBD2 is a possible D gene (5 bases). The CDR3 totals 13 residues. Germline V CDR1 and CDR2: SGHRS, YFSETQ. The CDR3 protein is CASSSALTDTQYF. The CDR3 DNA reads TGCGCCAGCAGTAGCGCCCTCACAGACACGCAGTATTTT. The full variable domain, completed using reference TRBV5-1 and TRBJ2-3, is KAGVTQTPRYLIKTRGQQVTLSCSPISGHRSVSWYQQTPGQGLQFLFEYFSETQRNKGNFPGRFSGRQFSNSRSEMNVSTLELGDSALYLCASSSALTDTQYFGPGTRLTVL.

This chain links TRBV7-2 with TRBJ2-2; D may match TRBD1 or TRBD2 (5 bases each). Deletions cut 5 bases from V and 10 bases from J, with 14 bases between. Germline V gene lookup returns CDR1 SGHTA and CDR2 FQGNSA. This CDR3 region has 13 residues. The CDR3 reads CASSGRGREELFF. The DNA for the CDR3 is TGTGCCAGCAGCGGTAGGGGACGGGAGGAGCTGTTTTTT.

The CDR3 spells CASSLYQRADTQYF. CDR3 DNA: TGTGCCAGCAGCTTGTATCAGAGGGCCGATACGCAGTATTTT. The chain uses TRBV5-6 and TRBJ2-3; tentatively, D is TRBD2 (5 bases). The germline V gene encodes CDR1 SGHDT and CDR2 YYEEEE. With 1 base removed from V and 6 bases from J, the gap between germline ends came to 12 bases. The CDR3 loop spans 14 amino acids.

This chain uses TRBV5-1 with TRBJ1-4; D gene ambiguous. Trimming took off 1 base at V and 8 bases at J, with 15 bases between the two ends. Germline CDR1 reads SGHRS; CDR2 reads YFSETQ. The CDR3 totals 15 residues. Here the CDR3 reads CASSLRRPDGEKLFF. The CDR3, as DNA: TGCGCCAGCAGCTTGCGTCGCCCAGACGGGGAAAAACTGTTTTTT.

The chain uses TRBV4-2 and TRBJ1-1; D gene ambiguous. The germline V gene has CDR1 LGHNA and CDR2 YNFKEQ. The V gene lost 6 bases and the J gene lost 1 base, with 12 bases spanning the gap. This CDR3 contains 14 residues. The CDR3 bases are TGTGCCAGCAGGGGAGAGTGGGGGAACACTGAAGCTTTCTTT. It encodes CASRGEWGNTEAFF.

The V call is TRBV19, the J call TRBJ1-2; 9 bases map to TRBD1. The CDR3 spans 14 residues. Germline trimming cut 6 bases from V and 8 bases from J; bases unmatched to any gene: 10. CDR1 is LNHDA, CDR2 SQIVND, per germline (reference sequence). The CDR3 DNA is TGTGCCAGTAGCCCGACAGGGGGGATCTCCGGCTACACCTTC. Translation gives CASSPTGGISGYTF.

This chain links TRBV14 with TRBJ2-7, with TRBD1 matching over 12 bases. Per the germline V gene, CDR1 is SGHDN and CDR2 is FVKESK. The V and J ends lost 6 bases and 7 bases, in that order; junction bases with no gene match: 13. The CDR3 is 16 amino acids. In DNA, the CDR3 is TGTGCCAGCAGACCCGGACCGGGACAGGGGGCGAAAGAGCAGTACTTC. Translated, it gives CASRPGPGQGAKEQYF.

About this clone: The sample contains more than one DNA sequence encoding this CDR3. The chain couples TRBV9 to TRBJ2-1; TRBD2 is a possible D gene (5 bases). The CDR3 contains 15 residues. Germline CDR1 and CDR2: SGDLS and YYNGEE. V was cut by 1 base and J by 0 bases, with 8 bases left in between. CDR3 protein: CASSVSGSSYNEQFF. Here the CDR3 DNA reads TGTGCCAGCAGCGTATCGGGGAGCTCCTACAATGAGCAGTTCTTC.

The chain has TRBV6-6 and TRBJ2-2; D perhaps matches TRBD2 (6 bases). Looked up from germline, CDR1 is MNHNY and CDR2 is SVGAGI (reference sequence). With 7 bases removed from V and 3 bases from J, the gap between germline ends came to 15 bases. The CDR3 runs to 15 residues. DNA for the CDR3: TGTGCCAGCAACCCCCCGGGGGTCCACACCGGGGAGCTGTTTTTT. Translated, it gives CASNPPGVHTGELFF.

V gene TRBV2 combines with J gene TRBJ2-7, with TRBD2 identical over 7 bases. The V gene end was trimmed by 4 bases and the J gene end by 0 bases; junction bases not matched to a gene: 6. The germline V gene has CDR1 SNHLY and CDR2 FYNNEI. The CDR3 runs 15 residues. The DNA for the CDR3 is TGTGCCAGCAGTGCGCTCCTAGCGGCCTCCTACGAGCAGTACTTC. It is translated as CASSALLAASYEQYF.

The chain carries TRBV28 and TRBJ1-1; perhaps TRBD1 as D (5 bases). The CDR3 sequence is 16 residues long. Germline values: CDR1 MDHEN, CDR2 SYDVKM. Deletions cut 11 bases from V and 1 base from J, with 23 bases between. The CDR3 DNA reads as TGTGCCGGGGTGAATAGGGGCGCCGTGGGGAACACTGAAGCTTTCTTT. Its protein is CAGVNRGAVGNTEAFF.

The chain couples TRBV10-3 to TRBJ2-2, with no clear D. The length of the CDR3 is 13 residues. Germline loops: CDR1 ENHRY, CDR2 SYGVKD. V lost 2 bases, J lost 6 bases, and 7 bases lay in between. CDR3: CAISESRPGELFF. CDR3 in DNA: TGTGCCATCAGTGAGAGCCGGCCCGGGGAGCTGTTTTTT.

The rearrangement uses TRBV5-1 and TRBJ2-6, with D perhaps TRBD1 (6 bases). The V end was cut by 0 bases, the J end by 0 bases, with 10 bases between. The CDR3 loop spans 17 amino acids. CDR1 is SGHRS and CDR2 is YFSETQ in the germline V gene. The CDR3 nucleotides are TGCGCCAGCAGCTTGGGGCAGGGGAGCTCTGGGGCCAACGTCCTGACTTTC. Protein sequence: CASSLGQGSSGANVLTF.

The chain is built from TRBV7-6 and TRBJ1-4; maybe TRBD1 (6 bases). The V and J ends lost 5 bases and 4 bases respectively, with 26 bases between them. This CDR3 is built from 19 residues. In germline, CDR1 is SGHVS, CDR2 FNYEAQ. The CDR3 DNA is TGTGCCAGCAGCGCACGACCCCTTACAGGGTTAGTCGGTAATGAAAAACTGTTTTTT. Its protein is CASSARPLTGLVGNEKLFF.

This clone appeared a few times. This chain links TRBV7-2 with TRBJ2-7; D gene uncertain. V was clipped by 5 bases and J by 3 bases, with 5 bases between them. The CDR3 covers 11 residues. Germline V gives CDR1 SGHTA, CDR2 FQGNSA. CDR3 loop: CASSDRYEQYF. The CDR3 DNA reads TGTGCCAGCAGCGACCGCTACGAGCAGTACTTC.

This chain links TRBV5-1 with TRBJ1-1; D not certain. The V end lost 1 base, the J end lost 4 bases, and 11 bases lay between the germline ends. From germline, CDR1 is SGHRS and CDR2 YFSETQ. There are 14 residues in the CDR3. CDR3 region: CASSLNSEGTEAFF. The CDR3 DNA follows: TGCGCCAGCAGCTTGAACTCTGAGGGCACTGAAGCTTTCTTT.

The chain couples TRBV21-1 to TRBJ2-2. TRBV21-1 is recorded as a pseudogene. The CDR3 consists of 19 residues. The CDR3 DNA reads as TGTGCCAGCAGCAAAGACGGAGCCAACAGCACTTCGAACACCGGGGAGCTGTTTTTT. Amino acid sequence: CASSKDGANSTSNTGELFF.

The chain has TRBV5-4 and TRBJ1-2, with 8 bases matching TRBD1. Germline V gene lookup returns CDR1 SGHNT and CDR2 YYREEE (reference sequence). CDR3 length: 13 residues. V was pared by 3 bases and J by 8 bases, with 6 bases of the junction left unmatched. The CDR3 DNA follows: TGTGCCAGCAGCTCCCAGGGGGCTGCCGGCTACACCTTC. Translated, it gives CASSSQGAAGYTF.